The clone carrying this T cell receptor beta chain was counted once. This entry comes from a study of shared clonotypes between healthy human individuals. The CDR3 spans 19 residues. Sequencing was performed with immunoSEQ multiplex PCR; in TCRdb, only in-frame clones are kept and a portion is missing. Of over a million clones in the sample, roughly 95% are singletons; the top ten hold more than 0.9%. The V and J genes are TRBV21-1 and TRBJ2-3; the D call TRBD1 from the table was never checked on the DNA. TRBV21-1 is a pseudogene. The sequence came from a man younger than 40 in good health. The sequencing sample was made of naive CD4+ T cells sorted from blood. The subset denotes: CD45RA+ positively selected. The CDR3 nucleotides read TGTGCCAGCACCCCATTCGGAAGGACAGGGTGGGGGGGGACAGATACGCAGTATTTT. Translating gives CASTPFGRTGWGGTDTQYF.